These 28 T cell receptor beta chains were sequenced from one sample in a study of blood T cell repertoires in COVID-19 (dated by TCRdb to about 2020). The library relied on the immunoSEQ multiplex PCR assay. What TCRdb holds here is the immuneACCESS table cut down to in-frame rearrangements. Part of the clones is not present; checked against another copy, under half of the missing clones reflect an unresolved V gene, and the others are unexplained. This sample holds 250,000 to 400,000 clones; over 85% were observed only once. Jointly, the top ten make up 2.6% of the sample. Sequencing input: PBMCs or T cells enriched from blood (not recorded which). The receptor source for this set is a man aged 55 to 69 who had recovered from COVID-19.

The chain is built from TRBV7-9 and TRBJ1-1; no clear D. CDR3 length: 16 amino acids. With 0 bases removed from V and 0 bases from J, the gap between germline ends came to 11 bases. Germline V lookup: CDR1 SEHNR, CDR2 FQNEAQ (reference sequence). This CDR3 reads CASSLAVPSVNTEAFF. CDR3 DNA: TGTGCCAGCAGCTTAGCCGTCCCGTCGGTGAACACTGAAGCTTTCTTT.

The chain links TRBV30 to TRBJ1-5; no clear D gene. The CDR3 sequence is 13 residues long. The V gene's germline CDR1 is GTSNPN and CDR2 SVGIG (reference sequence). Trimming removed 0 bases at V and 9 bases at J, with 12 bases between. The CDR3 sequence: CAWSVTASGPQHF. CDR3 sequence (DNA): TGTGCCTGGAGTGTAACGGCTTCGGGGCCCCAGCATTTT.

This clone showed up just once. V is TRBV2 and J is TRBJ1-4; D gene uncertain. The ends were cut back, 4 bases at V and 4 bases at J, with 13 bases in the middle. Germline CDR1 is SNHLY and CDR2 is FYNNEI. The CDR3 extends over 15 amino acids. The CDR3 reads CASSATARLNEKLFF. CDR3 bases: TGTGCCAGCAGTGCCACAGCCCGTCTTAATGAAAAACTGTTTTTT. Supplemented by reference TRBV2 and TRBJ1-4, the full variable domain reads EPEVTQTPSHQVTQMGQEVILRCVPISNHLYFYWYRQILGQKVEFLVSFYNNEISEKSEIFDDQFSVERPDGSNFTLKIRSTKLEDSAMYFCASSATARLNEKLFFGSGTQLSVL.

The chain has TRBV7-9 and TRBJ1-5; 8 positions match TRBD1. This CDR3 spans 15 amino acids. Trimming removed 0 bases from V and 4 bases from J; junction bases left unmatched: 2. Germline values: CDR1 SEHNR, CDR2 FQNEAQ (reference sequence). The CDR3 spells CASSLAQGANQPQHF. DNA for the CDR3: TGTGCCAGCAGCTTAGCCCAGGGGGCGAATCAGCCCCAGCATTTT.

This chain joins TRBV6-5 and TRBJ2-7, with D tentatively TRBD1 (7 bases). The CDR3 is made up of 15 amino acids. From germline, CDR1 is MNHEY and CDR2 SVGAGI. V lost 7 bases to trimming and J lost 0 bases, with 16 bases between them. The CDR3 nucleotides are TGTGCCAGCAAAAGACAGGGACTCGGCTCCTACGAGCAGTACTTC. This codes for CASKRQGLGSYEQYF.

This rearrangement joins TRBV24-1 to TRBJ2-5, with D possibly matching TRBD2 (5 bases). In germline, CDR1 is KGHDR, CDR2 SFDVKD. The length of the CDR3 is 16 residues. Between the trimmed V and J ends, which lost 1 base and 3 bases, there was a span of 14 bases. The CDR3 protein is CATSDFFGSGKETQYF. The CDR3 nucleotides are TGTGCCACCAGTGATTTTTTCGGCTCGGGAAAAGAGACCCAGTACTTC.

In its sample, this clone was seen once. The rearrangement joins TRBV20-1 to TRBJ2-7; D not resolved. Per germline, CDR1 DFQATT and CDR2 SNEGSKA (reference sequence). V lost 5 bases, J lost 2 bases, and 7 bases lay in between. CDR3 length: 11 amino acids. The CDR3 reads CSAWHTYEQYF. The CDR3 DNA reads TGCAGTGCTTGGCATACCTACGAGCAGTACTTC.

The V gene is TRBV19, the J gene TRBJ2-1, with 11 positions matching TRBD2. The CDR3 loop spans 16 amino acids. The V and J ends lost 4 bases and 4 bases, in that order; junction bases with no gene match: 6. Germline assignment: CDR1 LNHDA and CDR2 SQIVND (reference sequence). CDR3 residues: CASSRGLAGIYNEQFF. The CDR3 DNA reads as TGTGCCAGTAGTAGAGGACTAGCGGGCATTTACAATGAGCAGTTCTTC. Combining the CDR3 with reference TRBV19 and TRBJ2-1 gives the whole variable domain DGGITQSPKYLFRKEGQNVTLSCEQNLNHDAMYWYRQDPGQGLRLIYYSQIVNDFQKGDIAEGYSVSREKKESFPLTVTSAQKNPTAFYLCASSRGLAGIYNEQFFGPGTRLTVL.

The genes are TRBV9 and TRBJ2-5; 9 bases map to TRBD2. The CDR3 spans 15 residues. CDR1 is SGDLS and CDR2 is YYNGEE in the germline V gene. The junction had 6 bases not matched to a gene; V was cut back by 0 bases and J by 6 bases. The CDR3 loop reads CASSVEVSGSQTQYF. In DNA form, the CDR3 reads TGTGCCAGCAGCGTAGAGGTTAGCGGGAGCCAGACCCAGTACTTC.

The V and J genes are TRBV7-2 and TRBJ2-3; D unresolved. V was cut by 5 bases and J by 1 base, with 13 bases left in between. The V gene's germline CDR1 is SGHTA and CDR2 FQGNSA. The CDR3 has 15 amino acids. The CDR3 protein is CASSAAFSRTDTQYF. In nucleotides, the CDR3 is TGTGCCAGCAGCGCGGCCTTTTCACGCACAGATACGCAGTATTTT.

This chain connects TRBV12-2 to TRBJ2-2; the DNA was not compared with TRBD1, the D call given in the table. TRBV12-2 is a pseudogene. The CDR3 consists of 13 residues. The CDR3 DNA reads TGTGCAAGTCGCCGGGACATTACCGGGGAGCTGTTTTTT. Encoded protein: CASRRDITGELFF.

In its sample, this clone was seen a few times. The rearrangement joins TRBV5-1 to TRBJ2-7; 9 bases are a match to TRBD1. CDR3 length: 18 residues. The germline CDR1 and CDR2 sequences are SGHRS and YFSETQ. J was trimmed by 6 bases and V by 6 bases; bases with no gene match: 22. DNA of the CDR3: TGCGCCAGCACCCCGGGACAGGGCGTCGGAGTGTGGGGAGGCGAGCAGTACTTC. Translating gives CASTPGQGVGVWGGEQYF.

CDR3 bases: TGTGCCAGCAGTTTAGGAAGGGGCAATGAGCAGTTCTTC. Translating gives CASSLGRGNEQFF. The chain carries TRBV12-3 or TRBV12-4 and TRBJ2-1, with D maybe TRBD1 (5 bases). Between the trimmed V and J ends, which lost 1 base and 6 bases, there was a span of 7 bases. The CDR3 totals 13 residues.

V is TRBV19 and J is TRBJ1-2; 8 bases agree with TRBD1. The CDR3 runs to 16 residues. V lost 4 bases and J lost 0; bases outside the gene matches: 7. Germline values: CDR1 LNHDA, CDR2 SQIVND (reference sequence). The CDR3 DNA follows: TGTGCCAGTAGTACGAGACAGGGGCCTACTAACTATGGCTACACCTTC. Protein sequence: CASSTRQGPTNYGYTF.

V is TRBV6-2 or TRBV6-3 and J is TRBJ1-5; 9 bases fit TRBD1. Germline V gene data show CDR1 as MNHEY and CDR2 as SVGEGT. The CDR3 spans 16 residues. V was clipped by 5 bases and J by 5 bases; unmatched bases: 10. The CDR3 sequence: CASSPSDRGWDQPQHF. CDR3 DNA sequence: TGTGCCAGCAGTCCCTCCGACAGGGGGTGGGATCAGCCCCAGCATTTT.

V usage is TRBV20-1 and J usage is TRBJ1-1; D not resolved. This CDR3 has 12 amino acids. CDR1 is DFQATT, CDR2 SNEGSKA, per germline (reference sequence). Trimming removed 3 bases from V and 1 base from J, with 6 bases in between. As DNA, the CDR3 is TGCAGTGCTAGTTCCGGGAACACTGAAGCTTTCTTT. Encoded protein: CSASSGNTEAFF.

The rearrangement links TRBV27 to TRBJ2-7; TRBD2 matches at 11 bases. J lost 2 bases, V lost 3 bases, and 12 bases had no gene match. CDR3 size: 18 residues. In germline, CDR1 is MNHEY, CDR2 SMNVEV (reference sequence). This CDR3 is CASSLGIIAGGPPYEQYF. For the CDR3, the DNA is TGTGCCAGCAGTTTGGGAATTATAGCGGGAGGGCCCCCCTACGAGCAGTACTTC.

The V call is TRBV11-2, the J call TRBJ1-1; 8 nucleotides line up with TRBD1. Per the germline V gene, CDR1 is SGHAT and CDR2 is FQNNGV. The V segment lost 7 bases and the J segment 4 bases; nucleotides outside the gene matches: 8. The length of the CDR3 is 14 residues. CDR3 DNA: TGTGCCAGCACCCTGGACAGGGCTAGCACTGAAGCTTTCTTT. It is translated as CASTLDRASTEAFF. The whole variable domain, remainder taken from reference TRBV11-2 and TRBJ1-1, is EAGVAQSPRYKIIEKRQSVAFWCNPISGHATLYWYQQILGQGPKLLIQFQNNGVVDDSQLPKDRFSAERLKGVDSTLKIQPAKLEDSAVYLCASTLDRASTEAFFGQGTRLTVV.

The V gene is TRBV14, the J gene TRBJ2-2, with D possibly matching TRBD1 (6 bases). V shed 3 bases and J shed 3 bases, with 11 bases lying between them. The V gene's germline CDR1 is SGHDN and CDR2 FVKESK. The CDR3 consists of 15 residues. This CDR3 is CASSQRTGYTGELFF. CDR3 nucleotides: TGTGCCAGCAGCCAGAGAACAGGGTACACCGGGGAGCTGTTTTTT.

V usage is TRBV4-1 and J usage is TRBJ2-1, with 12 bases aligning to TRBD2. The CDR3 spans 18 residues. J gave up 8 bases and V 2 bases, and 13 bases lay outside the gene matches. Germline V CDR1 and CDR2: MGHRA, YSYEKL. The chain's CDR3 is CASSQTFLTSGSGDEQFF. The CDR3 DNA is TGCGCCAGCAGCCAAACCTTCTTGACTAGCGGGAGTGGGGATGAGCAGTTCTTC.

The J gene is TRBJ2-2, the V gene TRBV29-1, with 12 bases that match TRBD1. This CDR3 comprises 14 residues. Germline loops: CDR1 SQVTM, CDR2 ANQGSEA. V lost 7 bases to trimming and J lost 7 bases; unmatched junction nucleotides: 7. This CDR3 is CSGGGQGAGGELFF. The CDR3 nucleotides are TGCAGCGGGGGGGGACAGGGGGCCGGCGGGGAGCTGTTTTTT.

V and J are TRBV6-5 and TRBJ2-1; 9 nucleotides line up with TRBD2. The CDR3 sequence is 15 residues long. J gave up 2 bases and V 7 bases, and 6 bases lay outside the gene matches. The germline V gene has CDR1 MNHEY and CDR2 SVGAGI. CDR3 loop: CASTISGGPYNEQFF. The CDR3 nucleotides read TGTGCCAGCACTATCAGCGGGGGGCCCTACAATGAGCAGTTCTTC.

The rearrangement uses TRBV2 and TRBJ1-1; TRBD1 might be the D (6 bases). This CDR3 has 13 amino acids. Germline V gene sequence: CDR1 SNHLY, CDR2 FYNNEI. V dropped 9 bases and J dropped 4 bases, with 15 bases sitting between them. The CDR3 region is CARAEGGGTEAFF. CDR3 sequence (DNA): TGTGCCAGAGCAGAGGGGGGGGGCACTGAAGCTTTCTTT. The full variable domain, completed using reference TRBV2 and TRBJ1-1, is EPEVTQTPSHQVTQMGQEVILRCVPISNHLYFYWYRQILGQKVEFLVSFYNNEISEKSEIFDDQFSVERPDGSNFTLKIRSTKLEDSAMYFCARAEGGGTEAFFGQGTRLTVV.

V gene TRBV29-1 combines with J gene TRBJ1-5, with TRBD1 as a possible D gene (5 bases). The CDR3 has 13 residues. Trimming pared 4 bases from V and 2 bases from J, leaving 9 bases between. Germline V gene sequence: CDR1 SQVTM, CDR2 ANQGSEA. DNA of the CDR3: TGCAGCGTTGCTAGACAGCGCAATCAGCCCCAGCATTTT. Amino acid sequence: CSVARQRNQPQHF.

The V call is TRBV2, the J call TRBJ2-1; 9 positions match TRBD1. Germline loops: CDR1 SNHLY, CDR2 FYNNEI. The CDR3 sequence is 15 residues long. With V trimmed by 7 bases and J by 7 bases, 11 bases remained unmatched. CDR3 coding DNA: TGTGCCAGCAATCGAGGACAGGGGCGGGGTAATGAGCAGTTCTTC. Protein sequence: CASNRGQGRGNEQFF.

The chain recombines TRBV30 with TRBJ2-3; TRBD1 agrees at 12 bases. J gave up 5 bases and V 0 bases, and 3 bases lay outside the gene matches. Germline CDR1 and CDR2: GTSNPN and SVGIG (reference sequence). CDR3 length: 15 residues. The CDR3 DNA is TGTGCCTGGAGTGTGGGACAGGGGGCGTTAGATACGCAGTATTTT. Its translation: CAWSVGQGALDTQYF.

The genes are TRBV5-1 and TRBJ1-1, with D tentatively TRBD1 (5 bases). CDR3 length equals 14 residues. From germline, CDR1 is SGHRS and CDR2 YFSETQ. Deletions cut 1 base from V and 10 bases from J, with 17 bases between. The DNA for the CDR3 is TGCGCCAGCAGCTTGAGCGGGACCCACCTGGGAGCTTTCTTT. Protein product: CASSLSGTHLGAFF.

V is TRBV25-1 and J is TRBJ2-3; D is ambiguous. The germline CDR1 and CDR2 sequences are MGHDK and SYGVNS. V was pared by 5 bases and J by 5 bases, with 11 bases between. CDR3 size: 13 residues. For the CDR3, the DNA is TGTGCCAGCAGTCCCGGGTTAGGAGATACGCAGTATTTT. It specifies CASSPGLGDTQYF.